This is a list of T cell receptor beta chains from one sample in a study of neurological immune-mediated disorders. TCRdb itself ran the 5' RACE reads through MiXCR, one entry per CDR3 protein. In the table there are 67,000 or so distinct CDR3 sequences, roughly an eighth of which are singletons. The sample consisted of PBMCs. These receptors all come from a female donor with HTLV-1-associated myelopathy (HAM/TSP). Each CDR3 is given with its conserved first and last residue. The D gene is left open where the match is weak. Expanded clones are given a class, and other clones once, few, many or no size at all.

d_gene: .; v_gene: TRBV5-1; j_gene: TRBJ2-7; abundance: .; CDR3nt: TGCGCCAGCAGCTTGGGACAGGCTTCCTACGAGCAGTACTTC; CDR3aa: CASSLGQASYEQYF
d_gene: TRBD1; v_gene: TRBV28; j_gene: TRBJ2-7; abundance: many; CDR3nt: TGTGCCAGCAGTGGCCGGGACAGGGGCCTGTACGAGCAGTACTTC; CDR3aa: CASSGRDRGLYEQYF
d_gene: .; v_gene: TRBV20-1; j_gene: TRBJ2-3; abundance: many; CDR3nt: TGCAGTGCTAGGACGGAAAGCACAGATACGCAGTATTTT; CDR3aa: CSARTESTDTQYF
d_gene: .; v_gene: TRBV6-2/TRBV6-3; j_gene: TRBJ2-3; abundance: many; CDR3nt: TGTGCCAGCACCGGCTGGGATACGCAGTATTTT; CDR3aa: CASTGWDTQYF
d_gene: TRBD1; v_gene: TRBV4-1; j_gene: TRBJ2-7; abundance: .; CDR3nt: TGCGCCAGCACCCGGGGGGACAGGGGTTTCAACGAGCAGTACTTC; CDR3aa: CASTRGDRGFNEQYF
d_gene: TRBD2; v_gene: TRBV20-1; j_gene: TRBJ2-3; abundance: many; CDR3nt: TGCAGTGCTAGACCTAGCGGGGGGGGCGCAGATACGCAGTATTTT; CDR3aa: CSARPSGGGADTQYF
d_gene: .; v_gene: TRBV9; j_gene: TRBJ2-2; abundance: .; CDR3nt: TGTGCCAGCAGCGGATTATCGGGAGTTGGGACCGGGGAGCTGTTTTTT; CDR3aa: CASSGLSGVGTGELFF
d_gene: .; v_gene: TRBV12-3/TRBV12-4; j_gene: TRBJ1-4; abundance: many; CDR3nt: TGTGCCAGCAGTCGGAGGGCGACTAATGAAAAACTGTTTTTT; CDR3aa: CASSRRATNEKLFF
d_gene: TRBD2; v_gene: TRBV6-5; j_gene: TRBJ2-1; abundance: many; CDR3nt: TGTGCCAGCAGCCCCGGGTGGGGAGGGTATGAGCAGTTCTTC; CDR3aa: CASSPGWGGYEQFF
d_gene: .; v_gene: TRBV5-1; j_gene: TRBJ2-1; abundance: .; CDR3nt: TGCGCCAGCAGCTCCCTGGGACAAGACTACAATGAGCAGTTCTTC; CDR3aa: CASSSLGQDYNEQFF
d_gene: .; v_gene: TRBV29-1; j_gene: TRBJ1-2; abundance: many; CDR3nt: TGCAGCGTTGTGGAAGGTCTAGACTATGGCTACACCTTC; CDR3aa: CSVVEGLDYGYTF
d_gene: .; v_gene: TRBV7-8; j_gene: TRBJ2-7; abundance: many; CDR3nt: TGTGCCAGCAGCGCAGAGGTTCTGAGCGAGCAGTACTTC; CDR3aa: CASSAEVLSEQYF
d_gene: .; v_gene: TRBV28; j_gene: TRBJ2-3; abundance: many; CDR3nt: TGTGCCAGCAGTACATACAGGGATAGCACAGATACGCAGTATTTT; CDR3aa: CASSTYRDSTDTQYF